Included here is one T cell receptor beta chain sequence, with context. The table lists this clonotype with many counts. No antigen is known for it. No base quality information exists; no much larger clone differs at one position. The data originate from a study of regulatory T cells in long-lasting Graves disease (dated by TCRdb to 2020 to 2022). As for the study more broadly: In the newly diagnosed Graves' disease group, patients had been taking antithyroid drugs for less than 3 months. The study took place in China and was registered as a clinical trial. Peripheral blood TCR sequencing and RNA sequencing compared persistent Graves' disease patients with newly diagnosed Graves' disease patients. A total of around 35 samples underwent TCR sequencing, from about 13 patients with persistent Graves' disease and 20 patients with newly diagnosed Graves' disease.

The germline V gene encodes CDR1 SGHNT and CDR2 YENEEA. Inclusive of the bounding cysteine and phenylalanine, the CDR3 is 15 residues long. Only the CDR3 part of the read is kept: 45 bases, read in frame from the first base. On the study overall, not on this receptor specifically: More public clonotypes were shared among persistent patients (about 2,800) than among newly diagnosed patients (roughly 1,000). Peripheral blood alone was examined, since thyroid tissue, which constituted the primary lesion, could not be accessed. Sequencing and analysis were limited to the TCR beta chain. Compared with newly diagnosed patients, patients with persistent Graves' disease had lower TCR Shannon entropy and fewer highly expanded clones, which suggests clonal expansion. The small sample size was acknowledged by the authors as a limitation that may reduce accuracy. Persistent disease showed preferential use of TRBV28, TRBJ1-2 and TRBJ2-5, whereas newly diagnosed disease favored TRBV20-1 and TRBJ2-1.

Sample time point, as interpreted from the label and publication: newly diagnosed GD, antithyroid drugs for less than 3 months. RNA was extracted from PBMCs in TRIzol for both TCR sequencing and RNA sequencing. Graves' disease was diagnosed according to American Thyroid Association guidelines. Recruitment of patients was carried out at an endocrinology department in Xi'an, China. Each patient gave approximately 8.8 milliliters of peripheral blood, collected in an EDTA anticoagulant tube. Ficoll Paque Plus density gradient separation was used to isolate PBMCs, and no additional T cell sorting was done. RNA quality was checked with an Agilent 2100 Bioanalyzer and agarose gel, and concentration with a NanoDrop 2000. The library was built by means of multiplex PCR. Sequencer: Illumina HiSeq 4000. CDR3 regions were amplified by Arm-PCR with iRepertoire HTBI primers to construct TCR beta libraries. Before sequencing, the PCR products underwent gel purification. Turning to the authors' computational methods: Gene usage analysis of CDR3 amino acid clonotypes relied on the 60 or so TRBV and 13 to 15 TRBJ segments identified across samples. COPE and FqMerger were used to merge the filtered high-quality paired reads into contigs. BLAST was used to align contigs to the IMGT TRBV, TRBD and TRBJ reference genes, and CDR3 was defined following IMGT. Highly expanded clones were defined as clonotypes with a frequency above 0.1%. Repertoire diversity was measured by Shannon entropy, and V-J evenness by the Gini coefficient. Clonotypes shared by more than one individual were considered public. The public reads were quality trimmed at Q25 with fastp and then assembled into clones with MiXCR by TCRdb, keeping productive beta chains. Entries are consolidated by CDR3 protein sequence, retaining the most common genes and DNA. These V and J calls are TCRdb output, not the study's own analysis. This sample gives around 460,000 distinct CDR3 sequences in total; around 15% of them show up just once. The top ten hold around a sixth of the sample.

The same sample was also used in a study of T cells in Graves' hyperthyroidism and ophthalmopathy. The second study's paper adds: A patient counted as having stable Graves' hyperthyroidism if no progression to ophthalmopathy occurred over 18 months of follow-up. The hyperthyroidism patients were between 18 and 65 years old and newly diagnosed, with a disease duration of less than 2 months. Exclusion was applied to patients with uncontrolled infections, other autoimmune diseases, pregnancy or lactation. Diagnoses were based on clinical symptoms, serum thyroxine and TRAb, thyroid ultrasound and orbital computed tomography. The first round of RT-PCR for the TCR CDR3 was performed with the HTBI primer set and the Qiagen OneStep RT-PCR kit. Most expanded thyroid clonotypes (frequency above 0.001) were also found in blood, which suggests that blood repertoires may mirror thyroid immune responses. Ophthalmopathy was separated from stable hyperthyroidism by a 13 V-J signature model, with over 85% sensitivity and about 81% specificity obtained in cross-validation and 80%/75% obtained in testing. During validation, the model predicted progression to ophthalmopathy a median of around 6 months ahead of onset, with approximately 70% sensitivity and about 72% specificity. A discovery cohort of about a hundred patients, about 44 with Graves' ophthalmopathy and roughly 59 with stable Graves' hyperthyroidism, was used to find distinguishing TCR V-J signatures. Prospective prediction of ophthalmopathy was tested in an independent validation cohort of about 19 hyperthyroidism patients and 15 to 17 patients who later progressed to ophthalmopathy. The 75 to 100 discovery patients were divided at random into training and test sets in a 7:3 ratio. In addition, the study compared T-cell repertoires in thyroid tissue and in blood from about 6 Graves' hyperthyroidism patients. Once sampling was done, hyperthyroidism patients were given methimazole at a starting dose of 30 mg daily, whereas ophthalmopathy patients were given high-dose intravenous methylprednisolone. The libraries were constructed in a second round of multiplex PCR and then size-selected and purified. Libraries were sequenced paired-end with 100 bp reads on an Illumina HiSeq2000. Raw data were processed with SOAPnuke, discarding reads with adapters, uncalled bases, mean Phred below 15, or no exact constant-primer or identifier match. COPE v1.2.5 was used to merge high-quality paired reads, and clonotypes were defined as unique nucleotide sequences. MiTCR v1.1 was used to align the clonotypes against IMGT TRBV, TRBD and TRBJ reference segments. The analysis included only V-J combinations with a frequency above 0.0001, which together covered about 99% of the repertoires. The TCS score was defined as F50 (clonal expansion) divided by E x V (chaos), with BLOSUM62-based TCRdist calculated between CDR3 peptides within each V-J. Welch's t-statistics and random forest reduced around 520 V-J features to 13, which were used in a naive Bayes classifier (R e1071). Sample size was not statistically predetermined, and blinding of investigators to group allocation was not performed. According to the paper, TCR Vbeta CDR3 sequencing was carried out on over 130 peripheral blood samples, which came from around 43 ophthalmopathy, around 74 hyperthyroidism and some 17 progressor patients.

In this chain, TRBV11-3 is recombined with TRBJ2-1; the D segment could be TRBD2, given 5 matching bases. The closer fit of TRBJ2-5 to the DNA end suggests the J call may be wrong. The receptor's source is a woman aged 50 to 60 with Graves disease. Donor details come from another sample of the same person, matched by shared clones. Sequencing was performed on peripheral blood mononuclear cells (PBMCs), taken at new diagnosis, from a patient treated with antithyroid drugs. The DNA is TGTGCCAGCAGCCCCGCGCACGGGGAACCTGGGACCCAGTACTTC. This codes for CASSPAHGEPGTQYF.